This TCR beta chain is from a study of cytomegalovirus exposure and HLA in healthy donors. Findings and limits, study-wide: Published work reported that the classifier diagnosed cytomegalovirus status with high specificity and sensitivity. One variant, a missense change in DCLRE1C, was linked in a later analysis to TCR beta V- and J-gene trimming. Roughly uniform sequencing depth across donors was assumed, possibly incorrectly.

The CDR3 extends over 13 amino acids. Trimming took 8 bases from V and 1 from J; bases not matched to a gene: 7. Germline V gives CDR1 SQVTM, CDR2 ANQGSEA. About this clone: What it binds is not known.

Primers included in the PCR were 60 Vbeta and 13 Jbeta primers. Sequenced by immunoSEQ multiplex PCR; TCRdb stores in-frame clones only, minus some. Found here are roughly 280,000 clones, about 75% of them singletons; the top ten hold 2% to 2.5%. The clonotype comes from a female donor in good health and CMV-seronegative. The sequenced material came from PBMCs. The chain carries TRBV29-1 and TRBJ1-1, with TRBD1 identical over 7 bases. The CDR3 DNA follows: TGCAGCAACCTGGGACAGCCGAACACTGAAGCTTTCTTT. This encodes CSNLGQPNTEAFF.